Below, one T cell receptor beta chain is given with its context. The data belong to a study of blood T cell repertoires in COVID-19. Looked up from germline, CDR1 is MNHEY and CDR2 is SVGAGI. V dropped 0 bases and J dropped 0 bases, with 8 bases sitting between them. CDR3 length equals 15 residues. Clones were sequenced by immunoSEQ multiplex PCR, and TCRdb holds only the in-frame ones, with some missing. The table lists 200,000 to 300,000 clones, 75% to 90% of them singletons, with about 3% in the top ten. This receptor was obtained from a woman under 40 who had recovered from COVID-19. The chain carries TRBV6-5 and TRBJ1-2; D not resolved. Sequencing was carried out using peripheral blood. As DNA, the CDR3 is TGTGCCAGCAGTTACTCGGGCTCAGCTAACTATGGCTACACCTTC. Protein: CASSYSGSANYGYTF.